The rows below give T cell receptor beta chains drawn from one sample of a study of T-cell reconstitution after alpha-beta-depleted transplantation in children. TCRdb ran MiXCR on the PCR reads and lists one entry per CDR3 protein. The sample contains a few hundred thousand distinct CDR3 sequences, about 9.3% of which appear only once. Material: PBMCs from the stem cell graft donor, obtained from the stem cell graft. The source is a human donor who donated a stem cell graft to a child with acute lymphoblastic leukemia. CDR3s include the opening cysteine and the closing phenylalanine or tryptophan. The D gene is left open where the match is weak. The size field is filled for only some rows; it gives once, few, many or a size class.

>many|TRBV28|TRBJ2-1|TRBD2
CASSPAGTSGHNEQFF
TGTGCCAGCAGTCCGGCCGGGACTAGCGGACACAATGAGCAGTTCTTC
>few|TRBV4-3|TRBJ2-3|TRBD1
CASSQGRQGTDTQYF
TGCGCCAGCAGCCAAGGGAGACAGGGTACAGATACGCAGTATTTT
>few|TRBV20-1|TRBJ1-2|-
CSAPARNYGYTF
TGCAGTGCTCCAGCAAGAAACTATGGCTACACCTTC
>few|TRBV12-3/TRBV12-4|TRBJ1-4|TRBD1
CATQGTGYEKLFF
TGTGCCACCCAGGGGACAGGCTATGAAAAACTGTTTTTT
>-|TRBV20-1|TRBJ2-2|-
CSARLGSGELFF
TGCAGTGCTAGATTGGGATCCGGGGAGCTGTTTTTT
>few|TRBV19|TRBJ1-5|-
CASSIPSNQPQHF
TGTGCCAGTAGTATCCCCAGCAATCAGCCCCAGCATTTT
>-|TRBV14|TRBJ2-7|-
CASSQEQLGSRNEQYF
TGTGCCAGCAGCCAAGAGCAATTGGGCTCTAGGAACGAGCAGTACTTC
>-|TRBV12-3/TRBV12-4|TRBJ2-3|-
CASRPFGDTQYF
TGTGCCAGCAGGCCCTTCGGAGATACGCAGTATTTT
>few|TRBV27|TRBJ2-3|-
CASSLSTAGDTQYF
TGTGCCAGCAGTTTATCCACCGCGGGGGATACGCAGTATTTT
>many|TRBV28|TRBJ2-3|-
CASRGGDTQYF
TGTGCCAGCAGAGGAGGGGATACGCAGTATTTT
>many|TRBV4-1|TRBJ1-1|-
CASSQGNTEAFF
TGCGCCAGCAGCCAAGGGAACACTGAAGCTTTCTTT
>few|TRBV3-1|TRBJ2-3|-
CASSQRSTSFSTDTQYF
TGTGCCAGCAGCCAACGGTCAACTAGTTTTAGCACAGATACGCAGTATTTT
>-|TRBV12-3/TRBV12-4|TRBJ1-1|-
CASSPLGRGDTEAFF
TGTGCCAGCAGCCCCCTCGGACGCGGCGATACTGAAGCTTTCTTT
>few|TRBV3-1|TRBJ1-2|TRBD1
CASGTATNYGYTF
TGTGCCAGCGGGACAGCGACTAACTATGGCTACACCTTC
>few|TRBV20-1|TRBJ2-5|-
CSARDVRQETQYF
TGCAGTGCCCGGGACGTACGTCAAGAGACCCAGTACTTC
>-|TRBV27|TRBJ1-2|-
CASSPPGGDGYTF
TGTGCCAGCAGTCCACCCGGGGGTGATGGCTACACCTTC
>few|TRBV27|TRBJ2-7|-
CASSLDPRYEQYF
TGTGCCAGCAGTCTCGACCCCAGGTACGAGCAGTACTTC
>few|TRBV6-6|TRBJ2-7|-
CASSPHPSYEQYF
TGTGCCAGCAGTCCACATCCCTCCTACGAGCAGTACTTC
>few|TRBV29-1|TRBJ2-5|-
CSVGREETQYF
TGCAGCGTTGGCAGGGAGGAGACCCAGTACTTC
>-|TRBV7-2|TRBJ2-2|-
CASSLEVTNTGELFF
TGTGCCAGCTCCCTGGAAGTCACGAACACCGGGGAGCTGTTTTTT
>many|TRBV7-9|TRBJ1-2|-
CASNSGLINYGYTF
TGTGCCAGCAACTCTGGACTGATTAACTATGGCTACACCTTC
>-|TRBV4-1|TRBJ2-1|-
CASSQGIRGEQFF
TGCGCCAGCAGCCAAGGCATAAGGGGTGAGCAGTTCTTC
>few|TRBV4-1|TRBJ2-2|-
CASSQDSTGPGELFF
TGCGCCAGCAGCCAAGATTCGACGGGTCCCGGGGAGCTGTTTTTT
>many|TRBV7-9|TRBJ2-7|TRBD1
CASSEDRGSYEQYF
TGTGCCAGCAGCGAGGACAGGGGGTCCTACGAGCAGTACTTC
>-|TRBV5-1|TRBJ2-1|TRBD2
CASSLVASGKGIGEQFF
TGCGCCAGCAGCTTGGTAGCTAGCGGGAAAGGGATCGGTGAGCAGTTCTTC
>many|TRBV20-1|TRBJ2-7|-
CSTISRSGPYEQYF
TGCAGTACCATTAGCCGGAGCGGCCCCTACGAGCAGTACTTC
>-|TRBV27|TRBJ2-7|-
CASGLMGPYEQYF
TGTGCCAGCGGCCTGATGGGGCCCTACGAGCAGTACTTC
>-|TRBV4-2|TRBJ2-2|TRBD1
CASSPGQGSNTGELFF
TGTGCCAGCAGCCCTGGACAGGGCTCGAACACCGGGGAGCTGTTTTTT
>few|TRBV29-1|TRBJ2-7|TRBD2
CSVTGLAGWEQYF
TGCAGCGTTACGGGACTAGCGGGATGGGAGCAGTACTTC
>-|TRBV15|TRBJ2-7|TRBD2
CATSRDPSPRTSGQHYEQYF
TGTGCCACCAGCAGAGACCCCTCGCCTAGGACTAGCGGGCAGCACTACGAGCAGTACTTC
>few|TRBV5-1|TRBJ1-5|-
CASSLMAGGNQPQHF
TGCGCCAGCAGCTTGATGGCAGGGGGCAATCAGCCCCAGCATTTT
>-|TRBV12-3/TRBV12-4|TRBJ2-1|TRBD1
CASSDTGGYNEQFF
TGTGCCAGCAGTGATACAGGGGGCTACAATGAGCAGTTCTTC
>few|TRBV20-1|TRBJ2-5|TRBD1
CSANRGLKETQYF
TGCAGTGCTAACAGGGGGCTAAAAGAGACCCAGTACTTC
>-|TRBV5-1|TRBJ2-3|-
CASSTGPIRADTQYF
TGCGCCAGCAGCACCGGTCCCATCCGGGCAGATACGCAGTATTTT
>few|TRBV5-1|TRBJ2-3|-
CASSLKRGTDTQYF
TGCGCCAGCAGCTTGAAAAGGGGCACAGATACGCAGTATTTT
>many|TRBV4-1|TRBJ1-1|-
CASSQDPRRVGSFF
TGCGCCAGCAGCCAAGATCCCCGCAGGGTCGGATCTTTCTTT
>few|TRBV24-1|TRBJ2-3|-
CATSASIVPSDTSTDTQYF
TGTGCCACCAGTGCCAGCATTGTGCCGAGCGACACTAGCACAGATACGCAGTATTTT
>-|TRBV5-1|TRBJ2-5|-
CASSLAIGDGTQYF
TGCGCCAGCAGCTTGGCCATAGGGGATGGGACCCAGTACTTC
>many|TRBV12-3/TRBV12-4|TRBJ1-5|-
CASSLGGGINQPQHF
TGTGCCAGCAGTTTAGGCGGGGGGATCAATCAGCCCCAGCATTTT
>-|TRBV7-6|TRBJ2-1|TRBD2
CASSLRAGLGDYNEQFF
TGTGCCAGCAGCTTAAGGGCCGGACTAGGCGACTACAATGAGCAGTTCTTC
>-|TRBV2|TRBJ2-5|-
CASSGQQETQYF
TGTGCCAGCTCAGGCCAGCAAGAGACCCAGTACTTC
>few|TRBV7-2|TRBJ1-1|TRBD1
CASSFRQGYAGGAFF
TGTGCCAGCAGCTTTCGACAGGGGTATGCCGGCGGAGCTTTCTTT
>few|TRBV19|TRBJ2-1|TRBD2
CASSIHGRYNEQFF
TGTGCCAGTAGTATTCACGGGAGGTATAATGAGCAGTTCTTC
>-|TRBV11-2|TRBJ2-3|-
CASSPDPLLRAYTDTQYF
TGTGCCAGCAGCCCAGACCCTCTTCTGCGGGCCTACACAGATACGCAGTATTTT
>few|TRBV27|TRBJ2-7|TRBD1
CASSGRDRVYEQYF
TGTGCCAGCAGTGGTCGGGACAGGGTCTACGAGCAGTACTTC